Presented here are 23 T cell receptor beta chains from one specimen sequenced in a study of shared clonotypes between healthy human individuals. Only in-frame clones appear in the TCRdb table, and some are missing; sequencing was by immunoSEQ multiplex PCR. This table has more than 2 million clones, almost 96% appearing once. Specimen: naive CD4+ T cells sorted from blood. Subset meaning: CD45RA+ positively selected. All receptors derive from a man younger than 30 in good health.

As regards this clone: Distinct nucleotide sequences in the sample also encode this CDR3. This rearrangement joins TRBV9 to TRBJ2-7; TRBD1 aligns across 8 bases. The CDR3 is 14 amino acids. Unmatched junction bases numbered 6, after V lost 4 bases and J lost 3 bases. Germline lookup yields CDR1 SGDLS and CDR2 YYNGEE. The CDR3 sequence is CASSPGQGGYEQYF. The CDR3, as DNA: TGTGCCAGCAGCCCAGGACAGGGCGGCTACGAGCAGTACTTC.

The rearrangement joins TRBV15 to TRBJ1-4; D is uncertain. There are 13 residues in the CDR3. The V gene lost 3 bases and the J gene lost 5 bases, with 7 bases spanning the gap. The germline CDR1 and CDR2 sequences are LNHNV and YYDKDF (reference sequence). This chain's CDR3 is CATSSQLNEKLFF. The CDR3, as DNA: TGTGCCACCAGCAGCCAGCTCAATGAAAAACTGTTTTTT.

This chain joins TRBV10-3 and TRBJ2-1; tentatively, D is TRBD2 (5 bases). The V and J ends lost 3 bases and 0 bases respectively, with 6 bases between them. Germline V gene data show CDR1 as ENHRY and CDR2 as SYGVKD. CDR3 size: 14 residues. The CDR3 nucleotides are TGTGCCATCAGTGACCTAGCCTCCTACAATGAGCAGTTCTTC. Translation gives CAISDLASYNEQFF.

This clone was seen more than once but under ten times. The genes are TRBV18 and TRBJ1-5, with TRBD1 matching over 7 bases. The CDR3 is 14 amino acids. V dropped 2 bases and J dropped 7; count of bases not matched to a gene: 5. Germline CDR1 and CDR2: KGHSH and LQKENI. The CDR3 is CASSPETGHQPQHF. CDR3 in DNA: TGTGCCAGCTCACCAGAGACAGGGCACCAGCCCCAGCATTTT.

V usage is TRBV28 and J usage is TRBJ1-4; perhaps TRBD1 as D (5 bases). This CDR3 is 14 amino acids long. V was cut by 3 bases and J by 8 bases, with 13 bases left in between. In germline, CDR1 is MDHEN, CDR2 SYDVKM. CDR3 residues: CASSFQGKREKLFF. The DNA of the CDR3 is TGTGCCAGCAGTTTTCAGGGTAAAAGGGAAAAACTGTTTTTT. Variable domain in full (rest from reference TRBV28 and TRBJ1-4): DVKVTQSSRYLVKRTGEKVFLECVQDMDHENMFWYRQDPGLGLRLIYFSYDVKMKEKGDIPEGYSVSREKKERFSLILESASTNQTSMYLCASSFQGKREKLFFGSGTQLSVL.

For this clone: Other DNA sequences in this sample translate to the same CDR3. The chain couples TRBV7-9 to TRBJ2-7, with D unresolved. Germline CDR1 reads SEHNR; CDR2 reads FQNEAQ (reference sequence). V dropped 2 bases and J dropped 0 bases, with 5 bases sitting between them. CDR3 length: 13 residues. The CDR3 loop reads CASSLRPSYEQYF. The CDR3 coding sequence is TGTGCCAGCAGCTTACGGCCCTCCTACGAGCAGTACTTC.

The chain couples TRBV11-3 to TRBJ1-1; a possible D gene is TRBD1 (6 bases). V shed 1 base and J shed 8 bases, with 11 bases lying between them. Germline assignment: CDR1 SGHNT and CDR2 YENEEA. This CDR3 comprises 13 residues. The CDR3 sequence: CASSLVAGAEAFF. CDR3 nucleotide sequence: TGTGCCAGCAGCTTAGTCGCAGGGGCAGAAGCTTTCTTT.

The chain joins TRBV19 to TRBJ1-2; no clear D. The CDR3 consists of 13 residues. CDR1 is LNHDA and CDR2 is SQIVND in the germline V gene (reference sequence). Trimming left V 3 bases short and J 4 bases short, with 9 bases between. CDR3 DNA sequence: TGTGCCAGTAGTATCGGCAGGACCTATGGCTACACCTTC. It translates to CASSIGRTYGYTF. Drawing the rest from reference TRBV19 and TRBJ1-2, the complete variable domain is DGGITQSPKYLFRKEGQNVTLSCEQNLNHDAMYWYRQDPGQGLRLIYYSQIVNDFQKGDIAEGYSVSREKKESFPLTVTSAQKNPTAFYLCASSIGRTYGYTFGSGTRLTVV.

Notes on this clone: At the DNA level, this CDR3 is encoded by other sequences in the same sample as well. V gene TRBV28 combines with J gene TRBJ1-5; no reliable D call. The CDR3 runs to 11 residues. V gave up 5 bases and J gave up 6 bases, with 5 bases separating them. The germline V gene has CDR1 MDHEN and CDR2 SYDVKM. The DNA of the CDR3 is TGTGCCAGCAGTCGGGGTCAGCCCCAGCATTTT. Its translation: CASSRGQPQHF.

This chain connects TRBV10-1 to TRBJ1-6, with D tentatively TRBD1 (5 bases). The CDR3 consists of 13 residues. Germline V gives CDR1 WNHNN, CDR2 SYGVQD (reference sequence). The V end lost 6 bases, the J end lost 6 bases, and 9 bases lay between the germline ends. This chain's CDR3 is CASRGDVNSPLHF. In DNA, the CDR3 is TGCGCCAGCAGAGGGGACGTTAATTCACCCCTCCACTTT.

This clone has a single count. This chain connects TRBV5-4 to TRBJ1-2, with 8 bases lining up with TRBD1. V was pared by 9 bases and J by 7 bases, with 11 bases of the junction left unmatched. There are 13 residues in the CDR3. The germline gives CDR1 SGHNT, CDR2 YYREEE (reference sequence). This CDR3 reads CATGGQGAGGYTF. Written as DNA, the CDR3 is TGTGCCACTGGGGGGCAGGGGGCAGGTGGCTACACCTTC.

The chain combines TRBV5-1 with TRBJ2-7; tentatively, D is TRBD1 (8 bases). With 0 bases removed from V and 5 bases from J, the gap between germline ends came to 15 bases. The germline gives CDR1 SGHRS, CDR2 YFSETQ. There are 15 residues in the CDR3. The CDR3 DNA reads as TGCGCCAGCAGCTTGGTCGGACAGGGAGGGCACGAGCAGTACTTC. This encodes CASSLVGQGGHEQYF.

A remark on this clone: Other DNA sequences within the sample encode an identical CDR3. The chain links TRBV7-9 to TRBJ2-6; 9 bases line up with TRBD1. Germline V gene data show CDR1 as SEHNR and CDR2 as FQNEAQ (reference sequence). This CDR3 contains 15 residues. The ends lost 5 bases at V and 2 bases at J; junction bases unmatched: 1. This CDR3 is CASSRTGAGANVLTF. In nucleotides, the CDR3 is TGTGCCAGCAGCAGGACAGGGGCTGGGGCCAACGTCCTGACTTTC.

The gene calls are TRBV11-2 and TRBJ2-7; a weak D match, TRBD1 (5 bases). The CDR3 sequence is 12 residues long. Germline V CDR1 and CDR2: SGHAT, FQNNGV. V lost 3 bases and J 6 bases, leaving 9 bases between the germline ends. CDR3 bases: TGTGCCAGCAGCTTCTCCCAGGGCGAGCAGTACTTC. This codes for CASSFSQGEQYF.

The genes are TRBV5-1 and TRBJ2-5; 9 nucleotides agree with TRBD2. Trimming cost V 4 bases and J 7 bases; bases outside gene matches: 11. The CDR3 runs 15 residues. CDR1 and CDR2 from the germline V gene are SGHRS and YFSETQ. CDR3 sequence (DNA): TGCGCCAGCAGCGTTTCTAGCGGGAAATATGGGACCCAGTACTTC. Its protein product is CASSVSSGKYGTQYF.

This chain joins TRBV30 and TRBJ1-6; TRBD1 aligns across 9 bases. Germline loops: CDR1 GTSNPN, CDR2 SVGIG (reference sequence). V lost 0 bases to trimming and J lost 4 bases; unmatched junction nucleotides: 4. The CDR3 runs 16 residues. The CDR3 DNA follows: TGTGCCTGGAGTGTGGACAGGGGCGCTTATAATTCACCCCTCCACTTT. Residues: CAWSVDRGAYNSPLHF. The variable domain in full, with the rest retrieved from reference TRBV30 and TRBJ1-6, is SQTIHQWPATLVQPVGSPLSLECTVEGTSNPNLYWYRQAAGRGLQLLFYSVGIGQISSEVPQNLSASRPQDRQFILSSKKLLLSDSGFYLCAWSVDRGAYNSPLHFGNGTRLTVT.

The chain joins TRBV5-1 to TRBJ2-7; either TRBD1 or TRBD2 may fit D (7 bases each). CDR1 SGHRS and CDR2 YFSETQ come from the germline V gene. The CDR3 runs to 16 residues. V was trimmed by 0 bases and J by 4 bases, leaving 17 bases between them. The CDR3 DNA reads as TGCGCCAGCAGCTTGGTGGGGGGGACAGATCATTACGAGCAGTACTTC. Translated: CASSLVGGTDHYEQYF.

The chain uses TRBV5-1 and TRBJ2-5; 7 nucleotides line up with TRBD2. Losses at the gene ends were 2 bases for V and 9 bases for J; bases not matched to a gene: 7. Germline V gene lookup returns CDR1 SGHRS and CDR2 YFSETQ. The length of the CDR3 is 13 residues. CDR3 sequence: CASSFGDRGAQYF. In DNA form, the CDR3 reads TGCGCCAGCAGCTTTGGAGACCGGGGGGCCCAGTACTTC.

DNA for the CDR3: TGCGCCAGCAGTGACCCCGGGACAGGGGCCTATGGCTACACCTTC. It is translated as CASSDPGTGAYGYTF. This chain uses TRBV10-2 with TRBJ1-2, with TRBD1 identical over 10 bases. The ends lost 3 bases at V and 4 bases at J; junction bases unmatched: 5. This CDR3 region has 15 residues. Germline CDR1 WSHSY, CDR2 SAAADI.

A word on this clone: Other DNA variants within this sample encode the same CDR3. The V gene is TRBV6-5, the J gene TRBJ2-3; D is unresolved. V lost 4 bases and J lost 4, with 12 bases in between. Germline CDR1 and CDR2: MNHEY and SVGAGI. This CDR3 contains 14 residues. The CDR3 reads CASSSSGPPDTQYF. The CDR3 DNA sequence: TGTGCCAGCAGTTCCTCCGGCCCCCCAGATACGCAGTATTTT.

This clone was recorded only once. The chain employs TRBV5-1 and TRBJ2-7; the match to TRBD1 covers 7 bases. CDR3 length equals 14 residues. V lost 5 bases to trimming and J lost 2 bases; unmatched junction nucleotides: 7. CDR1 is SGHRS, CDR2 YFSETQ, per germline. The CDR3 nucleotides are TGCGCCAGCAGGCCGGGACAGAGGACCTACGAGCAGTACTTC. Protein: CASRPGQRTYEQYF.

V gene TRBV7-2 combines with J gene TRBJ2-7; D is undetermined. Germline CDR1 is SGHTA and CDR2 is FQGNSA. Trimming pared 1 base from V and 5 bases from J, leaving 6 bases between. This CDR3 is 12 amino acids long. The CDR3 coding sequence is TGTGCCAGCAGCTTAGTCCCCCACGAGCAGTACTTC. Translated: CASSLVPHEQYF.

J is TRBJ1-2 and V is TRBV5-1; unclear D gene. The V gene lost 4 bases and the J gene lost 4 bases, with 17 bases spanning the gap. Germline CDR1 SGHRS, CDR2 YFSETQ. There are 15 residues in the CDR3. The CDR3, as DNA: TGCGCCAGCAGCGGCGGGTCTACCGTGCCCTATGGCTACACCTTC. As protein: CASSGGSTVPYGYTF.